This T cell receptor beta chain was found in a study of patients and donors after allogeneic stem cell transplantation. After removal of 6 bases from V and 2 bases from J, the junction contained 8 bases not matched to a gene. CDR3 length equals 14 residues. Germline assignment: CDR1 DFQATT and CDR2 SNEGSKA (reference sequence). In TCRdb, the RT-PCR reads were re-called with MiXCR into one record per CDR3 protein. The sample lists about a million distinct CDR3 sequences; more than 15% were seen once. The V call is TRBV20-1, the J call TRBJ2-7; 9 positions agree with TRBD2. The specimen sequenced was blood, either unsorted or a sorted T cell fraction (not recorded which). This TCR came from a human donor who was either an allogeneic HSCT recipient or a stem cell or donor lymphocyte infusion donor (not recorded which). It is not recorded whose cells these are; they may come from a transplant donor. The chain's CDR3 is CSAVLAGIPYEQYF. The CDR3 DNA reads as TGCAGTGCCGTCCTAGCGGGGATTCCCTACGAGCAGTACTTC.